This TCR beta chain appears in the sequencing data of a study of cytotoxic CD8 clonotypes in ibrutinib-treated CLL. The length of the CDR3 is 15 residues. Germline V CDR1 and CDR2: SGHDT, YYEEEE. Trimming took off 2 bases at V and 1 base at J, with 13 bases between the two ends. Repertoires were generated with immunoSEQ multiplex PCR, while TCRdb's copy carries only in-frame clones and drops some. The repertoire consists of approximately 25,000 clones, with 55% to 85% occurring once and the leading ten covering 40% to 50%. This clonotype was obtained from a human donor with chronic lymphocytic leukemia. This sample comprised PBMCs, obtained after 12 months of ibrutinib treatment. The chain carries TRBV5-6 and TRBJ2-7; D perhaps matches TRBD2 (5 bases). DNA for the CDR3: TGTGCCAGCAGCTTACAACGGGGATCTTCCTACGAGCAGTACTTC. Translation gives CASSLQRGSSYEQYF.